Listed here are 14 T cell receptor beta chains from one sample, sequenced in a study of shared clonotypes between healthy human individuals. Profiling relied on immunoSEQ multiplex PCR, and the TCRdb table lists in-frame clones only, not all of them. The sample holds 600,000 to 750,000 clones; over 55% are singletons and the top ten take around 1.7%. What was sequenced was memory CD4+ T cells sorted from blood. Subset indicated: CD45RA-negative fraction. These receptors came from a woman younger than 45 in good health.

This sequence joins TRBV18 and TRBJ2-6; D remains unclear. The CDR3 is 15 amino acids. V gave up 6 bases and J gave up 0 bases, with 9 bases separating them. Germline lookup yields CDR1 KGHSH and CDR2 LQKENI. For the CDR3, the DNA is TGTGCCAGCTCTCCAACTAACTCTGGGGCCAACGTCCTGACTTTC. Encoded protein: CASSPTNSGANVLTF.

The chain uses TRBV6-4 and TRBJ2-7, with D maybe TRBD2 (5 bases). Germline loops: CDR1 MRHNA, CDR2 SNTAGT. The germline V and J ends were trimmed by 10 bases and 4 bases, with 35 bases remaining between them. This CDR3 spans 19 amino acids. CDR3 loop: CATLELAGQVRLDRYEQYF. DNA of the CDR3: TGTGCCACTCTGGAGTTGGCGGGTCAAGTTCGCCTCGATCGATACGAGCAGTACTTC.

The DNA of the CDR3 is TGTGCCAGCAGCCACGGACTAGCGTTGAACACCGGGGAGCTGTTTTTT. This gives the protein CASSHGLALNTGELFF. The rearrangement uses TRBV7-2 and TRBJ2-2; 9 positions agree with TRBD2. This CDR3 is 16 amino acids long. Losses at the gene ends were 5 bases for V and 1 base for J; bases not matched to a gene: 5. In germline, CDR1 is SGHTA, CDR2 FQGNSA.

The chain couples TRBV2 to TRBJ1-2; D remains unclear. The germline V gene has CDR1 SNHLY and CDR2 FYNNEI. This CDR3 has 16 amino acids. Trimming cost V 3 bases and J 3 bases, with 17 bases left between them. The CDR3 region is CASSDSGTDGYYGYTF. CDR3 in DNA: TGTGCCAGCAGTGATTCGGGCACAGATGGGTACTATGGCTACACCTTC.

The rearrangement uses TRBV4-1 and TRBJ2-3, with a tentative D call TRBD2 (5 bases). The CDR3 contains 15 residues. Germline CDR1 and CDR2: MGHRA and YSYEKL. V was clipped by 0 bases and J by 3 bases, with 10 bases between them. CDR3 nucleotide sequence: TGCGCCAGCAGCCAAGATTGGGGAGAAACAGATACGCAGTATTTT. Protein: CASSQDWGETDTQYF.

The CDR3 protein is CASSLGAGGFGNTIYF. Written as DNA, the CDR3 is TGTGCCAGCAGCTTAGGGGCAGGGGGCTTTGGAAACACCATATATTTT. The J gene is TRBJ1-3, the V gene TRBV7-2, with 8 nucleotides matching TRBD1. CDR1 SGHTA and CDR2 FQGNSA come from the germline V gene. The ends lost 1 base at V and 3 bases at J; junction bases unmatched: 5. The CDR3 consists of 16 residues.

On this clone: This same CDR3 is encoded by further DNA sequences in the sample. V usage is TRBV10-3 and J usage is TRBJ1-5, with 9 bases fitting TRBD1. Germline V gene sequence: CDR1 ENHRY, CDR2 SYGVKD. This CDR3 has 14 amino acids. V trimming: 5 bases; J trimming: 5 bases; junction bases outside the gene matches: 4. The CDR3 reads CAISKTGGDQPQHF. The CDR3 coding sequence is TGTGCCATCAGTAAGACAGGGGGGGATCAGCCCCAGCATTTT.

V and J are TRBV4-1 and TRBJ2-7, with D perhaps TRBD1 (6 bases). The germline CDR1 and CDR2 sequences are MGHRA and YSYEKL. CDR3 length equals 14 residues. V dropped 2 bases and J dropped 0 bases, with 8 bases sitting between them. This CDR3 is CASSQRDNSYEQYF. Here the CDR3 DNA reads TGCGCCAGCAGCCAAAGGGACAACTCCTACGAGCAGTACTTC.

CDR3 region: CASRERKQPQHF. In DNA form, the CDR3 reads TGTGCCAGCAGGGAGAGGAAACAGCCCCAGCATTTT. The V gene is TRBV28, the J gene TRBJ1-5, with D unclear. Trimming cost V 6 bases and J 7 bases, with 10 bases left between them. The CDR3 sequence is 12 residues long. Germline CDR1 and CDR2: MDHEN and SYDVKM.

The chain uses TRBV29-1 and TRBJ2-7; possibly TRBD2 for D (7 bases). Germline CDR1 reads SQVTM; CDR2 reads ANQGSEA. Trimming stripped 0 bases from V and 2 bases from J, with 17 bases between. CDR3 length: 16 residues. In DNA form, the CDR3 reads TGCAGCGTTGAAGATAGGGGAGGGGGACCAACCTACGAGCAGTACTTC. It translates to CSVEDRGGGPTYEQYF.

Concerning this clone itself: Other nucleotide sequences from this sample produce the same CDR3. The V gene is TRBV5-1, the J gene TRBJ2-7; 7 nucleotides match TRBD2. Germline-derived CDR1 and CDR2 are SGHRS and YFSETQ. Unmatched junction bases numbered 2, after V lost 0 bases and J lost 2 bases. This CDR3 has 14 residues. The CDR3 sequence: CASSLGGGTYEQYF. The CDR3 DNA is TGCGCCAGCAGCTTGGGCGGGGGAACCTACGAGCAGTACTTC.

This clone was observed many times. The gene calls are TRBV25-1 and TRBJ2-7; TRBD1 might be the D (6 bases). Germline V gene lookup returns CDR1 MGHDK and CDR2 SYGVNS. This CDR3 has 13 amino acids. The V end lost 4 bases, the J end lost 3 bases, and 10 bases lay between the germline ends. CDR3 in amino acids: CASSGRGHYEQYF. The DNA for the CDR3 is TGTGCCAGCAGTGGACGGGGACACTACGAGCAGTACTTC.

Concerning this clone itself: A far larger clone lies a single base away; this is likely a read error. The chain joins TRBV7-9 to TRBJ2-7, with TRBD1 matching 11 bases. The CDR3 has 16 residues. Germline loops: CDR1 SEHNR, CDR2 FQNEAQ (reference sequence). V trimming: 5 bases; J trimming: 2 bases; junction bases outside the gene matches: 8. This CDR3 is CASSTPGQGVTYEQYF. In DNA, the CDR3 is TGTGCCAGCAGCACTCCGGGACAGGGGGTAACCTACGAGCAGTACTTC.

This clone came up a few times. The gene calls are TRBV2 and TRBJ2-7, with D possibly being TRBD1 (5 bases). The CDR3 is 16 residues long. Looked up from germline, CDR1 is SNHLY and CDR2 is FYNNEI. V was shortened by 6 bases and J by 2 bases, with 20 bases between the two germline ends. In DNA form, the CDR3 reads TGTGCCAGCAGCGAGTGGCGGTGGACACAAGCCTACGAGCAGTACTTC. Protein sequence: CASSEWRWTQAYEQYF.